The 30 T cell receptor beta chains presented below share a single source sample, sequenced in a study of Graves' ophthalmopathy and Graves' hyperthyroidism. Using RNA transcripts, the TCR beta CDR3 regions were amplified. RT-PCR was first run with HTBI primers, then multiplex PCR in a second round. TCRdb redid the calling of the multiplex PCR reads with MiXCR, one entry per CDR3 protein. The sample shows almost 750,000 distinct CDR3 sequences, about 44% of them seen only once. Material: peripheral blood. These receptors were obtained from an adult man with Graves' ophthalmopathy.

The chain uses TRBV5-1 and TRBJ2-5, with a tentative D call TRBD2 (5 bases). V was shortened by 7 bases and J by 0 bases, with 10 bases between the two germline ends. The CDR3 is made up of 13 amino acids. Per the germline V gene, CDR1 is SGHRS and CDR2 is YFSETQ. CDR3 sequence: CASLVGDQETQYF. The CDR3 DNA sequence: TGCGCCAGCCTGGTCGGGGACCAAGAGACCCAGTACTTC.

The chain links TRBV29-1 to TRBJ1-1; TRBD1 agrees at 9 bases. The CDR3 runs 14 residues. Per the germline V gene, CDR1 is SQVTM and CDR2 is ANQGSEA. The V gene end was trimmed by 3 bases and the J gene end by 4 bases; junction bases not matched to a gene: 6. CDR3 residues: CSVETGGQFTEAFF. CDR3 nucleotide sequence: TGCAGCGTTGAGACAGGGGGGCAGTTCACTGAAGCTTTCTTT.

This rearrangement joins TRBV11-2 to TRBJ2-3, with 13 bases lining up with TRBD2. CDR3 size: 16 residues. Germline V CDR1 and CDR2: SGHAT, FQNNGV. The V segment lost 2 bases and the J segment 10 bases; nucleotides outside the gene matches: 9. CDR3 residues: CASSLTGGTSGMAQYF. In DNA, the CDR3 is TGTGCCAGCAGCTTAACCGGGGGGACTAGCGGGATGGCGCAGTATTTT.

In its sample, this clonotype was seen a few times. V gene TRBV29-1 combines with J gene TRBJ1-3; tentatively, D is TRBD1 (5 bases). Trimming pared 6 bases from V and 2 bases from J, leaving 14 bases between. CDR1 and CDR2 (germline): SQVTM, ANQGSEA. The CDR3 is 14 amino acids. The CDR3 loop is CSVAGADPGNTIYF. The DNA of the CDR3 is TGCAGCGTGGCCGGGGCGGACCCTGGAAACACCATATATTTT.

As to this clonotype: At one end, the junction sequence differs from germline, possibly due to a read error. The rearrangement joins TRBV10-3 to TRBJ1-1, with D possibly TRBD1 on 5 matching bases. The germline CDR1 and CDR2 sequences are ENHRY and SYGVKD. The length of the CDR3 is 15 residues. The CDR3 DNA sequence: TGTGCCATCAGCGAGTGGACACTGGTGAACACTGAAGCTTTCTTT. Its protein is CAISEWTLVNTEAFF.

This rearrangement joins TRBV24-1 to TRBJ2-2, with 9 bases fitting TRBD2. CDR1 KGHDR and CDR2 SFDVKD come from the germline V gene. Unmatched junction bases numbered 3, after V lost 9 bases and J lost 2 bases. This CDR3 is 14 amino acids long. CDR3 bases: TGTGCCACCCGAGCGGGAGGTAACACCGGGGAGCTGTTTTTT. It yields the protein CATRAGGNTGELFF.

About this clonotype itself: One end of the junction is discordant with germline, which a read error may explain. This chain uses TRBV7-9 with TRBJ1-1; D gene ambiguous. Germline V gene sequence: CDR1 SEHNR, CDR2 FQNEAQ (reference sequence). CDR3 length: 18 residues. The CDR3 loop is CASSQDAWRGGRDTEAFF. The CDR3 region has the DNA TGCGCCAGCAGCCAAGATGCGTGGCGGGGAGGGAGGGACACTGAAGCTTTCTTT.

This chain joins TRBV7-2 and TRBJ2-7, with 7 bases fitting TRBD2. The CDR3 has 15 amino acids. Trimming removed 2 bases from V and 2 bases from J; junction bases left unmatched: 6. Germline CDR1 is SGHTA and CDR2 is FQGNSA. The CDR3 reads CASSLFGTTAYEQYF. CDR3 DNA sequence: TGTGCCAGCAGCTTATTCGGGACTACCGCCTACGAGCAGTACTTC.

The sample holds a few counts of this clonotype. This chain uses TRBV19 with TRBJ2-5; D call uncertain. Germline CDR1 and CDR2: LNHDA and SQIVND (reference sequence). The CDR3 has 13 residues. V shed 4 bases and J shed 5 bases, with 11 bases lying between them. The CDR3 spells CASSTRHGETQYF. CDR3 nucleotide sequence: TGTGCCAGTAGTACCAGACATGGGGAGACCCAGTACTTC.

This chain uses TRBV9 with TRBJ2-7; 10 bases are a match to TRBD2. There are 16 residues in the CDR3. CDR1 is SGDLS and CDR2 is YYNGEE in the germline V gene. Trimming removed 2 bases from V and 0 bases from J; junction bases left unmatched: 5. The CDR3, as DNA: TGTGCCAGCAGCGTGAGTAGCGGGAGGAACTCCTACGAGCAGTACTTC. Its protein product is CASSVSSGRNSYEQYF. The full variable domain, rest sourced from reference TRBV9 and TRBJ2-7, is DSGVTQTPKHLITATGQRVTLRCSPRSGDLSVYWYQQSLDQGLQFLIQYYNGEERAKGNILERFSAQQFPDLHSELNLSSLELGDSALYFCASSVSSGRNSYEQYFGPGTRLTVT.

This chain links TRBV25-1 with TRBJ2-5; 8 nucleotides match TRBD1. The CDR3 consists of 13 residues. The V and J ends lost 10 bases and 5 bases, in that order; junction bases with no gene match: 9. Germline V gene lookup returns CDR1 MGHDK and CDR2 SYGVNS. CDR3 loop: CATSTWTGETQYF. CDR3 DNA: TGTGCCACTAGCACTTGGACAGGGGAGACCCAGTACTTC.

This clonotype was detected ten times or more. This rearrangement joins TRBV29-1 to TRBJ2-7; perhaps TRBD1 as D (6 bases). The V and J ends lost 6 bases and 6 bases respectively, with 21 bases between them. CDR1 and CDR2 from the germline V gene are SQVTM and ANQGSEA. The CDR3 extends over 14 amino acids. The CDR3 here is CSVATYRDDGEQYF. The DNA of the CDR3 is TGCAGCGTGGCCACGTACAGGGATGATGGCGAGCAGTACTTC.

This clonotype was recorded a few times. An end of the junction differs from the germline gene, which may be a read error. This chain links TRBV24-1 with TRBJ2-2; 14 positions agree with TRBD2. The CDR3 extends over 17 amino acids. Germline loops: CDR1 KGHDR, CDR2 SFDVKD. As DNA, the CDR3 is TGTGCCAGCAGTCCCCAGGGACTAGCGGGAGTAACCGGGGAGCTGTTTTTT. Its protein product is CASSPQGLAGVTGELFF.

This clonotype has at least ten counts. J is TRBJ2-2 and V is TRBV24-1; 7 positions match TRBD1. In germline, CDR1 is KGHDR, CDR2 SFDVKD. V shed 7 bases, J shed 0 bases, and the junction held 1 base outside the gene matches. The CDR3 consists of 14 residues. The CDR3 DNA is TGTGCCACCAGAGGGACAGCGAACACCGGGGAGCTGTTTTTT. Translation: CATRGTANTGELFF.

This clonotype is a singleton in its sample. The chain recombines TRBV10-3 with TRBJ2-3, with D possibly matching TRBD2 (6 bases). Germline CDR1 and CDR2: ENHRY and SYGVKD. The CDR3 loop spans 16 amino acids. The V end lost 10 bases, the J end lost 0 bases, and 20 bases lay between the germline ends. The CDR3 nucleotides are TGTGCCAGCACTCTAGAGTGGGGGGATAGCACAGATACGCAGTATTTT. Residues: CASTLEWGDSTDTQYF.

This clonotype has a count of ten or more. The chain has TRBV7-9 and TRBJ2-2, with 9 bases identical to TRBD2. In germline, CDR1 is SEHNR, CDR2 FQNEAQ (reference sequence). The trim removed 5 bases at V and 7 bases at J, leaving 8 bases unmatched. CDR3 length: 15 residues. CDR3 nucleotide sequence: TGTGCCAGCAGCGCTAGGACTAGCGTGAGCGGGGAGCTGTTTTTT. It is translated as CASSARTSVSGELFF.

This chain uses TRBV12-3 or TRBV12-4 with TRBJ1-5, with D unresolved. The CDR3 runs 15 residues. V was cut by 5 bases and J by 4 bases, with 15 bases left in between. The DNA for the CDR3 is TGTGCCAGCAGTGAAATGGAGACAAAAAATCAGCCCCAGCATTTT. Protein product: CASSEMETKNQPQHF.

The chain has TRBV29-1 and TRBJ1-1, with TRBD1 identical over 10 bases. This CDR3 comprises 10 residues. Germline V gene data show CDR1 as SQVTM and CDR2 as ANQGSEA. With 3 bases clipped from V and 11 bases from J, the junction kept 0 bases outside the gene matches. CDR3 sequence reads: CSVEGQGAFF. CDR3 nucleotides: TGCAGCGTTGAGGGACAGGGGGCTTTCTTT.

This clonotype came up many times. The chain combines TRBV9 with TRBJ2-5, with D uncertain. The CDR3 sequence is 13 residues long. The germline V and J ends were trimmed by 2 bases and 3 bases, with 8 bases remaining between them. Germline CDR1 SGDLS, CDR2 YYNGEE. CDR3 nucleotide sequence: TGTGCCAGCAGCGTTGGGATCAAAGAGACCCAGTACTTC. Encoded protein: CASSVGIKETQYF.

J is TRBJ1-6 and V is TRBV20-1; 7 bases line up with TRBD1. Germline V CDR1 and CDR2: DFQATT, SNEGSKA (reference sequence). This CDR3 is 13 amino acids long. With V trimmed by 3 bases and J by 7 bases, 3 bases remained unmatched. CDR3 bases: TGCAGTGCTAGGGGGACAGTGAATTCACCCCTCCACTTT. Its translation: CSARGTVNSPLHF.

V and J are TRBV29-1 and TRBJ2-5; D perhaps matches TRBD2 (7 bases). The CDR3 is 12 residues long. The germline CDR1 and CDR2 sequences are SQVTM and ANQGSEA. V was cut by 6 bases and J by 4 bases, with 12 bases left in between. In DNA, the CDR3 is TGCAGCGTAGGGGGGGCCTCAGAGACCCAGTACTTC. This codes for CSVGGASETQYF. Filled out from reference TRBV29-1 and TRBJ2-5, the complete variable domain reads SAVISQKPSRDICQRGTSLTIQCQVDSQVTMMFWYRQQPGQSLTLIATANQGSEATYESGFVIDKFPISRPNLTFSTLTVSNMSPEDSSIYLCSVGGASETQYFGPGTRLLVL.

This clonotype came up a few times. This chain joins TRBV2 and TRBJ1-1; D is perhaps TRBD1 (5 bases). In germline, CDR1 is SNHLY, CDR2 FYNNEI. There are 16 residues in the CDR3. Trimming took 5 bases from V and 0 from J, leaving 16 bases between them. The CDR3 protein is CASSYTVGQLNTEAFF. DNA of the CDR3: TGTGCCAGCAGTTATACGGTGGGGCAGTTGAACACTGAAGCTTTCTTT.

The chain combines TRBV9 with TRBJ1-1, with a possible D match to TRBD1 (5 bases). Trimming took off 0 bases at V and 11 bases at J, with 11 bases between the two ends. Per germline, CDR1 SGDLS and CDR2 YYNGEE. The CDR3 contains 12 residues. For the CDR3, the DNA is TGTGCCAGCAGCGTAGGGGGGGAGTACGCTTTCTTT. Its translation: CASSVGGEYAFF.

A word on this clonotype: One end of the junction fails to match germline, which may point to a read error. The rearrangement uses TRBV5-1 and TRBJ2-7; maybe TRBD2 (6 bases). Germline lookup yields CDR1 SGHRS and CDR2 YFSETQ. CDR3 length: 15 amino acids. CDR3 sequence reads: CASSTAFGSSCEQYF. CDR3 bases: TGCGCCAGCAGCACGGCCTTCGGGAGCTCCTGCGAGCAGTACTTC.

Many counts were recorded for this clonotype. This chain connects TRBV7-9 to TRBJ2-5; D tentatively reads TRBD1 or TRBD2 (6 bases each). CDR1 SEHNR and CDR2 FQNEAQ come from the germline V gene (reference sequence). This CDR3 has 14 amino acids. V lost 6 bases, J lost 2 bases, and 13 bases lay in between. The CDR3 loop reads CASSPRGTQETQYF. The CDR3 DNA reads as TGTGCCAGCAGTCCCCGCGGGACACAAGAGACCCAGTACTTC.

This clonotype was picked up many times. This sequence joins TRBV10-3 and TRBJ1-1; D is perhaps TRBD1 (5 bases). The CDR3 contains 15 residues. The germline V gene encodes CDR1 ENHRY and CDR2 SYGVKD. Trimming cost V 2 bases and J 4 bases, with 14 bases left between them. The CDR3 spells CAISERGDGGTEAFF. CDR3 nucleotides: TGTGCCATCAGTGAGAGAGGGGACGGAGGCACTGAAGCTTTCTTT.

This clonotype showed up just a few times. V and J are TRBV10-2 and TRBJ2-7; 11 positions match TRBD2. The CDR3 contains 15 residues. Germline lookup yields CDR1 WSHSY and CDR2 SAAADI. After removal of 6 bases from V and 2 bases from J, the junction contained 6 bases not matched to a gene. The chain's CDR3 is CASSNPGLAAYEQYF. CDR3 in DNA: TGCGCCAGCAGCAATCCGGGACTAGCGGCCTACGAGCAGTACTTC.

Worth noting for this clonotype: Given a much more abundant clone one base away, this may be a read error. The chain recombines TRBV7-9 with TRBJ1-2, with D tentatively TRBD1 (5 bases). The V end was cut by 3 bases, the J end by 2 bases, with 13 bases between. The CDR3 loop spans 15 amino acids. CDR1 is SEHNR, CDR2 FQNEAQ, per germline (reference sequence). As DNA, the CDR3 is TGTGCCAGCAGCTTCGCAGGGCCTAAAAACTATGGCTACACCTTC. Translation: CASSFAGPKNYGYTF.

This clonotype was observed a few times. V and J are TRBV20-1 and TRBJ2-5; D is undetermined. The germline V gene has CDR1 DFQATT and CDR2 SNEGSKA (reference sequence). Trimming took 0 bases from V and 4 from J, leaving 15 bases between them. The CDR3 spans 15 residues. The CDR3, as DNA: TGCAGTGCTAGAGATCTCCTAGATATATCAGAGACCCAGTACTTC. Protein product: CSARDLLDISETQYF.

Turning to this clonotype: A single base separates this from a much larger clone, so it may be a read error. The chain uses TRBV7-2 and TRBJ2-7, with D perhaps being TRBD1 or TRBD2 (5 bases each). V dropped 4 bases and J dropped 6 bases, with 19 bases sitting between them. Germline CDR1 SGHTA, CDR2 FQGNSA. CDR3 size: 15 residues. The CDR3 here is CASSYVLGVTCEQYF. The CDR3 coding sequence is TGTGCCAGCAGCTACGTCCTGGGGGTAACCTGCGAGCAGTACTTC.